This T cell receptor (beta chain) is drawn from a study of blood T cell repertoires in COVID-19. For the study at large: The origin of the acute and convalescent COVID-19 samples was the United States, Italy and Spain. The analysed material was cDNA or gDNA that came from T cells, B-cell-depleted T cells, or PBMCs.

Authors' data handling: By means of reference gene primer amplification, nucleated cell counts were estimated. Assay: immunoSEQ multiplex PCR; the TCRdb copy retains only in-frame clones and omits some. Clone size and V and J calls were adopted from that table, with D and trimming inferred from the DNA. The sample has 150,000 to 200,000 clones; approximately 80% are singletons. During active infection, Seattle patients enrolled and were then monitored through disease. The CDR3 is 13 amino acids. V was pared by 3 bases and J by 1 base, with 10 bases between. CDR1 GTSNPN and CDR2 SVGIG come from the germline V gene (reference sequence).

The sequence came from a woman aged 65 to 85 with COVID-19, enrolled during active disease. The chain joins TRBV30 to TRBJ2-7; a weak D match, TRBD1 (6 bases). Sequencing was performed on peripheral blood. The CDR3 bases are TGTGCCTGGAGCTTAGGGGGATCCTACGAGCAGTACGTC. This gives the protein CAWSLGGSYEQYV.